These 28 T cell receptor beta chains share one sample of origin, sequenced in a study of cytomegalovirus exposure and HLA in healthy donors. The study ran its PCR with 60 Vbeta and 13 Jbeta primers. The protocol was immunoSEQ multiplex PCR, while the TCRdb copy is restricted to in-frame clones and leaves out a portion. The sample has roughly 92,000 clones; over 70% are singletons. Sequences were obtained from PBMCs. Every receptor here comes from a woman in her forties or fifties in good health and CMV-seropositive.

V usage is TRBV7-3 and J usage is TRBJ1-1, with TRBD1 matching over 8 bases. The V gene's germline CDR1 is SGHTA and CDR2 FQGTGA. Germline trimming cut 4 bases from V and 4 bases from J; bases unmatched to any gene: 8. The CDR3 covers 15 residues. CDR3 sequence: CASSSSDRGGTEAFF. CDR3 in DNA: TGTGCCAGCAGCTCCTCTGACAGGGGTGGCACTGAAGCTTTCTTT. The full variable domain, completed using reference TRBV7-3 and TRBJ1-1, is GAGVSQTPSNKVTEKGKYVELRCDPISGHTALYWYRQSLGQGPEFLIYFQGTGAADDSGLPNDRFFAVRPEGSVSTLKIQRTERGDSAVYLCASSSSDRGGTEAFFGQGTRLTVV.

The V gene is TRBV19, the J gene TRBJ2-7; D unclear. Trimming pared 3 bases from V and 5 bases from J, leaving 8 bases between. CDR3 length equals 12 residues. The V gene's germline CDR1 is LNHDA and CDR2 SQIVND (reference sequence). DNA of the CDR3: TGTGCCAGTAGTATGAAGACAAACGAGCAGTACTTC. It codes for CASSMKTNEQYF.

This clone was picked up a small number of times. The rearrangement links TRBV2 to TRBJ2-1; 11 nucleotides line up with TRBD2. The J segment lost 14 bases and the V segment lost 3 bases, leaving 18 bases of the junction unmatched. Looked up from germline, CDR1 is SNHLY and CDR2 is FYNNEI. The CDR3 has 17 residues. The CDR3 loop is CASSDPPGTSGNRGEFF. Here the CDR3 DNA reads TGTGCCAGCAGTGACCCTCCCGGGACTAGCGGTAATAGGGGGGAGTTCTTC.

This clone occurred a few times. V usage is TRBV2 and J usage is TRBJ2-3, with TRBD2 matching over 8 bases. CDR3 length: 15 residues. The germline CDR1 and CDR2 sequences are SNHLY and FYNNEI. Unmatched junction bases numbered 10, after V lost 8 bases and J lost 3 bases. The CDR3 coding sequence is TGTGCCAGCGCCTTTGTCGGGGGGGGTACAGATACGCAGTATTTT. This gives the protein CASAFVGGGTDTQYF.

This clone was seen just once. V usage is TRBV6-1 and J usage is TRBJ2-4; TRBD2 agrees at 13 bases. The V gene end was trimmed by 1 base and the J gene end by 8 bases; junction bases not matched to a gene: 8. This CDR3 spans 17 amino acids. Germline V gene lookup returns CDR1 MNHNS and CDR2 SASEGT. The CDR3 DNA reads as TGTGCCAGCAGTGAAGGGAGACTAGCGGGGGGAGGCGACATTCAGTACTTC. It codes for CASSEGRLAGGGDIQYF.

The chain carries TRBV25-1 and TRBJ1-1, with 8 bases identical to TRBD1. The length of the CDR3 is 11 residues. The trim removed 5 bases at V and 13 bases at J, leaving 6 bases unmatched. Germline values: CDR1 MGHDK, CDR2 SYGVNS. The CDR3 region is CASSTRDRRFF. CDR3 in DNA: TGTGCCAGCAGTACCCGGGACAGGCGTTTCTTT.

The rearrangement joins TRBV19 to TRBJ2-7, with 7 bases lining up with TRBD2. The germline V gene has CDR1 LNHDA and CDR2 SQIVND (reference sequence). V shed 3 bases and J 3 bases; nucleotides not matched to a gene: 8. The length of the CDR3 is 15 residues. The CDR3 loop reads CASSIVGGGSYEQYV. The CDR3 DNA reads TGTGCCAGTAGTATTGTGGGAGGCGGGAGCTACGAGCAGTACGTC.

The rearrangement joins TRBV12-2 to TRBJ2-5; the table's D gene call, TRBD1, was not cross checked with the DNA. Matching the DNA end better, TRBJ2-7 makes the J call doubtful. TRBV12-2 is a pseudogene segment. This CDR3 has 18 amino acids. In DNA, the CDR3 is TGTGCAAGTCGGAACCAACCCGGGACAGGGGAGGGGTACTACGAGCAGTACTTC. Translation: CASRNQPGTGEGYYEQYF.

This chain links TRBV6-1 with TRBJ1-2; 7 nucleotides match TRBD1. Trimming cost V 4 bases and J 8 bases; bases outside gene matches: 10. Germline V CDR1 and CDR2: MNHNS, SASEGT. CDR3 length: 14 amino acids. In DNA form, the CDR3 reads TGTGCCAGCAGTGTAGGGACAGTGTTTGACGGCTACACCTTC. Protein: CASSVGTVFDGYTF.

The V call is TRBV25-1, the J call TRBJ2-1; 14 bases match TRBD2. CDR1 and CDR2 (germline): MGHDK, SYGVNS. Trimming at V came to 8 bases and at J to 9 bases, leaving 9 bases not matched to a gene. The CDR3 runs 15 residues. The CDR3 region is CASAKTSGRAGEQFF. For the CDR3, the DNA is TGTGCCAGCGCTAAGACTAGCGGGAGGGCCGGTGAGCAGTTCTTC.

The rearrangement joins TRBV9 to TRBJ2-1; 12 nucleotides align to TRBD2. The CDR3 covers 15 residues. Germline V gene lookup returns CDR1 SGDLS and CDR2 YYNGEE. Trimming took 0 bases from V and 9 from J; bases not matched to a gene: 4. The CDR3 DNA follows: TGTGCCAGCAGCGTAGCGCTAGCGGGGGGGTCTGAGCAGTTCTTC. Translation gives CASSVALAGGSEQFF.

This clone was picked up one time. CDR3 residues: CASSRTGATEAFF. CDR3 sequence (DNA): TGTGCCAGCAGCCGCACAGGGGCCACTGAAGCTTTCTTT. The chain employs TRBV7-6 and TRBJ1-1, with TRBD1 matching over 7 bases. Germline trimming cut 5 bases from V and 4 bases from J; bases unmatched to any gene: 4. This CDR3 has 13 residues. Germline V gene sequence: CDR1 SGHVS, CDR2 FNYEAQ.

The chain carries TRBV19 and TRBJ1-5; maybe TRBD1 (6 bases). CDR1 LNHDA and CDR2 SQIVND come from the germline V gene (reference sequence). This CDR3 is 16 amino acids long. The ends were cut back, 2 bases at V and 9 bases at J, with 20 bases in the middle. The CDR3 spells CASSISQGCMDTPQHF. DNA for the CDR3: TGTGCCAGTAGTATAAGCCAGGGGTGCATGGATACGCCCCAGCATTTT.

This rearrangement joins TRBV6-1 to TRBJ2-3, with D maybe TRBD2 (5 bases). Germline V lookup: CDR1 MNHNS, CDR2 SASEGT. The V and J ends lost 3 bases and 0 bases respectively, with 10 bases between them. The CDR3 is 15 residues long. Here the CDR3 reads CASSEPGGSTDTQYF. The CDR3 nucleotides are TGTGCCAGCAGTGAGCCAGGAGGAAGCACAGATACGCAGTATTTT.

The CDR3 region has the DNA TGCGCCAGCATGCCCGAGGACATTCAAGGATCACCCCTCCACTTT. Its translation: CASMPEDIQGSPLHF. This chain uses TRBV10-1 with TRBJ1-6; D possibly corresponds to TRBD1 (5 bases). The CDR3 is made up of 15 amino acids. Trimming removed 7 bases from V and 10 bases from J, with 20 bases in between. CDR1 and CDR2 (germline): WNHNN, SYGVQD (reference sequence).

This sequence joins TRBV18 and TRBJ1-1; D perhaps matches TRBD1 (6 bases). CDR3 length equals 16 residues. The V end was cut by 4 bases, the J end by 2 bases, with 17 bases between. Germline CDR1 KGHSH, CDR2 LQKENI. The chain's CDR3 is CASSLDTGHGNTEAFF. CDR3 nucleotides: TGTGCCAGCTCACTAGATACGGGACACGGAAACACTGAAGCTTTCTTT. The full variable domain, rest sourced from reference TRBV18 and TRBJ1-1, is NAGVMQNPRHLVRRRGQEARLRCSPMKGHSHVYWYRQLPEEGLKFMVYLQKENIIDESGMPKERFSAEFPKEGPSILRIQQVVRGDSAAYFCASSLDTGHGNTEAFFGQGTRLTVV.

The CDR3 spells CASSVGDSQETQYF. CDR3 bases: TGTGCCAGCAGCGTAGGAGACTCTCAAGAGACCCAGTACTTC. The chain employs TRBV9 and TRBJ2-5, with D hard to call. Deletions cut 0 bases from V and 2 bases from J, with 8 bases between. Germline CDR1 SGDLS, CDR2 YYNGEE. CDR3 length: 14 residues.

The J gene is TRBJ2-2, the V gene TRBV7-3, with no clear D. Per the germline V gene, CDR1 is SGHTA and CDR2 is FQGTGA. V lost 5 bases, J lost 3 bases, and 7 bases lay in between. This CDR3 contains 13 residues. In nucleotides, the CDR3 is TGTGCCAGCAGCCCCCTTGACACCGGGGAGCTGTTTTTT. Translating gives CASSPLDTGELFF. Full variable domain (outside the CDR3, taken from reference TRBV7-3 and TRBJ2-2): GAGVSQTPSNKVTEKGKYVELRCDPISGHTALYWYRQSLGQGPEFLIYFQGTGAADDSGLPNDRFFAVRPEGSVSTLKIQRTERGDSAVYLCASSPLDTGELFFGEGSRLTVL.

V is TRBV9 and J is TRBJ2-5; 7 positions match TRBD2. The CDR3 contains 15 residues. V shed 2 bases and J 2 bases; nucleotides not matched to a gene: 6. In germline, CDR1 is SGDLS, CDR2 YYNGEE. The CDR3 region is CASSVGGTTQETQYF. The CDR3 region has the DNA TGTGCCAGCAGCGTCGGGGGGACCACGCAAGAGACCCAGTACTTC.

The chain is built from TRBV7-3 and TRBJ2-7; weak D call: TRBD2 (5 bases). V dropped 3 bases and J dropped 0 bases, with 6 bases sitting between them. CDR1 is SGHTA, CDR2 FQGTGA, per germline. CDR3 length equals 13 residues. CDR3 sequence: CASSFGDSYEQYF. The CDR3 DNA reads as TGTGCCAGCAGCTTCGGGGACTCCTACGAGCAGTACTTC.

This clone was counted at least ten times. The chain uses TRBV28 and TRBJ2-7, with 9 positions matching TRBD1. Germline trimming cut 3 bases from V and 0 bases from J; bases unmatched to any gene: 3. The CDR3 consists of 15 residues. From germline, CDR1 is MDHEN and CDR2 SYDVKM. The CDR3 coding sequence is TGTGCCAGCAGTTTGGACAGGGGACTCTCCTACGAGCAGTACGTC. Translating it yields CASSLDRGLSYEQYV.

The genes are TRBV2 and TRBJ2-5; 9 bases fit TRBD2. Germline lookup yields CDR1 SNHLY and CDR2 FYNNEI. CDR3 length equals 13 residues. Trimming took 6 bases from V and 2 from J; bases not matched to a gene: 1. The DNA for the CDR3 is TGTGCCAGCAGGGGACTAGCTCAAGAGACCCAGTACTTC. Translation gives CASRGLAQETQYF.

J is TRBJ2-7 and V is TRBV18, with TRBD1 as a possible D gene (5 bases). The CDR3 is made up of 12 amino acids. The V gene's germline CDR1 is KGHSH and CDR2 LQKENI. V lost 1 base, J lost 6 bases, and 7 bases lay in between. CDR3 sequence (DNA): TGTGCCAGCTCACCACAGCAGGGCGAGCAGTACGTC. Amino acids: CASSPQQGEQYV.

The gene calls are TRBV6-5 and TRBJ2-5, with 7 bases identical to TRBD1. The V gene end was trimmed by 2 bases and the J gene end by 4 bases; junction bases not matched to a gene: 7. Germline CDR1 MNHEY, CDR2 SVGAGI. There are 15 residues in the CDR3. The CDR3 here is CASSYGDRSAETQYF. The DNA of the CDR3 is TGTGCCAGCAGTTACGGGGACAGAAGCGCAGAGACCCAGTACTTC.

This sequence joins TRBV7-8 and TRBJ1-3; 7 positions match TRBD1. The V and J ends lost 2 bases and 0 bases, in that order; junction bases with no gene match: 4. This CDR3 comprises 16 residues. Germline-derived CDR1 and CDR2 are SGHVS and FQNEAQ. The CDR3 here is CASSLMDRSSGNTIYF. In nucleotides, the CDR3 is TGTGCCAGCAGCTTAATGGACAGGAGCTCTGGAAACACCATATATTTT. Filled out from reference TRBV7-8 and TRBJ1-3, the complete variable domain reads GAGVSQSPRYKVAKRGQDVALRCDPISGHVSLFWYQQALGQGPEFLTYFQNEAQLDKSGLPSDRFFAERPEGSVSTLKIQRTQQEDSAVYLCASSLMDRSSGNTIYFGEGSWLTVV.

The rearrangement joins TRBV29-1 to TRBJ2-1; D perhaps matches TRBD2 (5 bases). Trimming took off 3 bases at V and 8 bases at J, with 14 bases between the two ends. Germline CDR1 is SQVTM and CDR2 is ANQGSEA. This CDR3 contains 13 residues. The DNA for the CDR3 is TGCAGCGTTGATTCGGGGAGTCTGGATGAGCAGTTCTTC. As protein: CSVDSGSLDEQFF.

The chain joins TRBV12-5 to TRBJ2-5, with 7 bases matching TRBD2. The CDR3 is 15 amino acids. Trimming took 4 bases from V and 3 from J; bases not matched to a gene: 8. Germline V gene data show CDR1 as LGHNT and CDR2 as FRNRAP. The CDR3 DNA is TGTGCTAGTGGTTCCCCGGTTGGGGGGGAAGAGACCCAGTACTTC. This codes for CASGSPVGGEETQYF.

The chain couples TRBV11-1 to TRBJ2-7, with a weak D call TRBD1 (6 bases). The V and J ends lost 2 bases and 1 base respectively, with 12 bases between them. The CDR3 runs to 15 residues. The germline V gene encodes CDR1 SGHAT and CDR2 FQDESV (reference sequence). This CDR3 reads CASSLTEGVSYEQYF. The CDR3 coding sequence is TGTGCCAGCAGCTTAACTGAGGGGGTTTCCTACGAGCAGTACTTC.